One and the same sample provided the 31 T cell receptor beta chains below, sequenced in a study of T-cell reconstitution after alpha-beta-depleted transplantation in children. The library targeted TCRbeta and was prepared with unique molecular identifiers. Each CDR3 protein is one row after TCRdb ran MiXCR on the PCR reads. The sample shows around 680,000 distinct CDR3 sequences, over 15% of them seen only once. Sample: PBMCs from the stem cell graft donor, taken from the stem cell graft. The source is a human donor who donated a stem cell graft to a child with acute myeloid leukemia.

This clonotype was counted many times. The rearrangement uses TRBV20-1 and TRBJ1-2; D gene unclear. Trimming removed 1 base from V and 0 bases from J, with 9 bases in between. The CDR3 length is 14 residues. CDR1 is DFQATT and CDR2 is SNEGSKA in the germline V gene (reference sequence). This CDR3 is CSARVFQANYGYTF. The CDR3 DNA reads TGCAGTGCTAGAGTTTTCCAGGCTAACTATGGCTACACCTTC.

This clonotype has a count of ten or more. This chain connects TRBV29-1 to TRBJ2-1; 10 nucleotides line up with TRBD1. The V gene end was trimmed by 2 bases and the J gene end by 3 bases; junction bases not matched to a gene: 7. This CDR3 comprises 16 residues. The germline V gene has CDR1 SQVTM and CDR2 ANQGSEA. DNA of the CDR3: TGCAGCGTTGAAACATGGAGGACAGGGGGCTACAATGAGCAGTTCTTC. Translated: CSVETWRTGGYNEQFF.

This clonotype was observed a handful of times. The chain has TRBV20-1 and TRBJ2-7; D is unclear. The CDR3 length is 13 residues. The V gene's germline CDR1 is DFQATT and CDR2 SNEGSKA (reference sequence). V was clipped by 5 bases and J by 1 base, with 12 bases between them. This CDR3 reads CSAQADSSYEQYV. The DNA for the CDR3 is TGCAGTGCTCAGGCCGACTCATCCTACGAGCAGTACGTC.

This clonotype was found many times. CDR3 residues: CASRQTGNFLTNEQFF. CDR3 nucleotides: TGTGCCAGCAGACAGACAGGAAATTTCTTAACCAATGAGCAGTTCTTC. V usage is TRBV12-3 or TRBV12-4 and J usage is TRBJ2-1; tentatively, D is TRBD1 (6 bases). Between the trimmed V and J ends, which lost 6 bases and 6 bases, there was a span of 21 bases. CDR3 size: 16 residues.

This clonotype was found many times. The rearrangement links TRBV7-6 to TRBJ2-3; 10 nucleotides match TRBD2. Germline trimming cut 5 bases from V and 5 bases from J; bases unmatched to any gene: 13. CDR3 length equals 17 residues. Germline V gene lookup returns CDR1 SGHVS and CDR2 FNYEAQ. The CDR3 nucleotides are TGTGCCAGCAGCCCCTTTCCTAGCGGGGGTCTAGGAGATACGCAGTATTTT. Its protein is CASSPFPSGGLGDTQYF.

About this clonotype itself: The germline gene is not matched at one end of the junction; a read error may be the cause. The chain combines TRBV20-1 with TRBJ2-7; TRBD2 matches at 10 bases. In germline, CDR1 is DFQATT, CDR2 SNEGSKA (reference sequence). CDR3 length: 18 residues. The CDR3 nucleotides read TGCTGTGCCGCACACTTAGCGGGGGGAAGTCTGGCGTCCTACGAGCAGTACTTC. Protein product: CCAAHLAGGSLASYEQYF.

This clonotype was recorded only once. The rearrangement links TRBV11-3 to TRBJ1-5, with D possibly being TRBD1 (6 bases). Between the trimmed V and J ends, which lost 9 bases and 7 bases, there was a span of 13 bases. Germline V gene data show CDR1 as SGHNT and CDR2 as YENEEA. The CDR3 sequence is 12 residues long. In DNA, the CDR3 is TGTGCCAGAAGGGGGTCGGAGCAGCCCCAGCATTTT. It codes for CARRGSEQPQHF.

This clonotype came up a few times. The V and J genes are TRBV27 and TRBJ2-5; 7 nucleotides align to TRBD1. With V trimmed by 3 bases and J by 4 bases, 8 bases remained unmatched. This CDR3 is built from 15 residues. Germline CDR1 MNHEY, CDR2 SMNVEV (reference sequence). The CDR3 is CASSLGRGCRETQYF. The CDR3 region has the DNA TGTGCCAGCAGTTTGGGCAGGGGGTGCCGAGAGACCCAGTACTTC.

This clonotype showed up many times. This chain uses TRBV10-1 with TRBJ2-2, with 7 nucleotides matching TRBD2. The CDR3 runs to 13 residues. From germline, CDR1 is WNHNN and CDR2 SYGVQD (reference sequence). V dropped 10 bases and J dropped 5; count of bases not matched to a gene: 7. In nucleotides, the CDR3 is TGCGCCACTTCGACTAGCAGAACCGGGGAGCTGTTTTTT. The encoded protein is CATSTSRTGELFF.

This clonotype has more than one count but fewer than ten. J is TRBJ1-2 and V is TRBV7-2; 9 bases agree with TRBD1. The V segment lost 6 bases and the J segment 0 bases; nucleotides outside the gene matches: 8. Germline CDR1 is SGHTA and CDR2 is FQGNSA. The CDR3 extends over 16 amino acids. The CDR3 region is CASRSTGGLANYGYTF. The CDR3 DNA sequence: TGTGCCAGCAGGTCGACAGGGGGGTTAGCTAACTATGGCTACACCTTC.

This clonotype was counted between two and nine times. The rearrangement uses TRBV25-1 and TRBJ1-5; possible D gene TRBD1, 5 bases. Germline V gene lookup returns CDR1 MGHDK and CDR2 SYGVNS. The CDR3 runs 14 residues. The V and J ends lost 3 bases and 4 bases respectively, with 10 bases between them. The CDR3: CASSEGRSNQPQHF. In DNA form, the CDR3 reads TGTGCCAGCAGTGAGGGACGGTCAAATCAGCCCCAGCATTTT.

In this sample, this clonotype turned up many times. V usage is TRBV29-1 and J usage is TRBJ1-1, with D tentatively TRBD1 (5 bases). CDR1 is SQVTM, CDR2 ANQGSEA, per germline. V lost 7 bases and J 11 bases, leaving 14 bases between the germline ends. The CDR3 totals 10 residues. The CDR3 DNA is TGCAGCGGGGAGGGACCGGGGGCTTTCTTT. This translates into CSGEGPGAFF.

This clonotype was picked up many times. The chain employs TRBV20-1 and TRBJ1-6; perhaps TRBD1 as D (5 bases). Per the germline V gene, CDR1 is DFQATT and CDR2 is SNEGSKA (reference sequence). Trimming removed 5 bases from V and 0 bases from J, with 14 bases in between. This CDR3 has 16 residues. The CDR3 here is CSARPGWSSYNSPLHF. In nucleotides, the CDR3 is TGCAGTGCTCGTCCAGGGTGGTCCTCCTATAATTCACCCCTCCACTTT.

This clonotype came up many times. The rearrangement joins TRBV13 to TRBJ2-7, with D possibly matching TRBD1 (5 bases). Trimming stripped 8 bases from V and 0 bases from J, with 11 bases between. The length of the CDR3 is 13 residues. Germline V gene sequence: CDR1 PRHDT, CDR2 FYEKMQ (reference sequence). The CDR3 loop reads CASGQLSSYEQYF. CDR3 nucleotides: TGTGCCAGCGGACAACTGAGCTCCTACGAGCAGTACTTC.

This clonotype appeared many times. The chain has TRBV15 and TRBJ2-3; 7 bases are shared with TRBD2. The CDR3 consists of 17 residues. Looked up from germline, CDR1 is LNHNV and CDR2 is YYDKDF (reference sequence). V dropped 3 bases and J dropped 2; count of bases not matched to a gene: 11. DNA of the CDR3: TGTGCCACCAGCAGTCGTCTAGCGGTGACCTCCACAGATACGCAGTATTTT. Translating it yields CATSSRLAVTSTDTQYF. Full variable domain (missing parts from reference TRBV15 and TRBJ2-3): DAMVIQNPRYQVTQFGKPVTLSCSQTLNHNVMYWYQQKSSQAPKLLFHYYDKDFNNEADTPDNFQSRRPNTSFCFLDIRSPGLGDTAMYLCATSSRLAVTSTDTQYFGPGTRLTVL.

This chain joins TRBV11-2 and TRBJ2-7; D gene uncertain. Trimming took off 2 bases at V and 3 bases at J, with 11 bases between the two ends. The CDR3 length is 14 residues. CDR1 is SGHAT and CDR2 is FQNNGV in the germline V gene. CDR3 in DNA: TGTGCCAGCAGCTTAAGAGTGTCAGTCTACGAGCAGTACGTC. Translating it yields CASSLRVSVYEQYV.

There are many counts of this clonotype. The chain employs TRBV7-3 and TRBJ2-5; D is undetermined. Trimming stripped 0 bases from V and 0 bases from J, with 8 bases between. The CDR3 contains 15 residues. CDR1 is SGHTA and CDR2 is FQGTGA in the germline V gene. The CDR3: CASSLTPSNQETQYF. CDR3 nucleotide sequence: TGTGCCAGCAGCTTAACCCCCTCTAACCAAGAGACCCAGTACTTC.

Many counts were recorded for this clonotype. This rearrangement joins TRBV7-9 to TRBJ2-3; tentative D call: TRBD2 (6 bases). The germline CDR1 and CDR2 sequences are SEHNR and FQNEAQ (reference sequence). Trimming shortened V by 1 base and J by 0 bases, and 14 bases separated the two germline ends. This CDR3 has 17 residues. The CDR3 protein is CASSLDGLRDSTDTQYF. The CDR3 DNA reads as TGTGCCAGCAGCTTAGACGGATTGCGGGATAGCACAGATACGCAGTATTTT.

This clonotype was seen many times. The chain couples TRBV9 to TRBJ2-7; tentatively, D is TRBD1 (6 bases). Trimming stripped 0 bases from V and 6 bases from J, with 19 bases between. Per germline, CDR1 SGDLS and CDR2 YYNGEE. The CDR3 runs 16 residues. This CDR3 reads CASSVGDIIPAVEQYF. The CDR3 DNA sequence: TGTGCCAGCAGCGTAGGGGACATCATCCCTGCAGTCGAGCAGTACTTC.

This clonotype was detected ten times or more. The CDR3 reads CSARDLFGDKRSYEQYF. CDR3 in DNA: TGCAGTGCTAGAGATTTGTTCGGGGACAAGAGGTCCTACGAGCAGTACTTC. This chain uses TRBV20-1 with TRBJ2-7; TRBD1 might be the D (6 bases). Germline values: CDR1 DFQATT, CDR2 SNEGSKA (reference sequence). Trimming took off 0 bases at V and 1 base at J, with 19 bases between the two ends. CDR3 length: 17 residues.

V gene TRBV6-5 combines with J gene TRBJ2-7; 8 bases match TRBD2. The CDR3 extends over 15 amino acids. Trimming at V came to 2 bases and at J to 0 bases, leaving 3 bases not matched to a gene. Germline lookup yields CDR1 MNHEY and CDR2 SVGAGI. The DNA of the CDR3 is TGTGCCAGCAGTTACCCGGGACTAGACTCCTACGAGCAGTACTTC. It specifies CASSYPGLDSYEQYF.

Note on this clonotype: A much larger clone differs by one base, so this may be a read error. The genes are TRBV5-6 and TRBJ2-7, with a possible D match to TRBD2 (6 bases). The CDR3 has 14 amino acids. In germline, CDR1 is SGHDT, CDR2 YYEEEE. With 2 bases removed from V and 6 bases from J, the gap between germline ends came to 15 bases. The CDR3 coding sequence is TGTGCCAGCAGCTTATTGGGGACTGAGGGCGAGCAGTACTTC. Encoded protein: CASSLLGTEGEQYF.

This clonotype was recorded at least ten times. The V and J genes are TRBV12-3 or TRBV12-4 and TRBJ2-7; TRBD1 or TRBD2 may be the D gene (5 bases each). The CDR3 totals 14 residues. The V and J ends lost 4 bases and 6 bases respectively, with 16 bases between them. CDR3 in amino acids: CASSSPATRGEQYF. CDR3 DNA: TGTGCCAGCAGTTCCCCGGCTACGAGGGGCGAGCAGTACTTC.

This clonotype was observed at least ten times. This chain joins TRBV6-5 and TRBJ1-5; the match to TRBD1 covers 9 bases. This CDR3 has 14 residues. Germline lookup yields CDR1 MNHEY and CDR2 SVGAGI. The J segment lost 6 bases and the V segment lost 5 bases, leaving 5 bases of the junction unmatched. The CDR3 spells CASSHRDRAQPQHF. The CDR3 region has the DNA TGTGCCAGCAGTCACCGGGACAGGGCTCAGCCCCAGCATTTT.

This clonotype came up a few times. The chain employs TRBV5-1 and TRBJ2-2; possibly TRBD2 for D (7 bases). The CDR3 length is 15 residues. V gave up 4 bases and J gave up 0 bases, with 10 bases separating them. The germline V gene encodes CDR1 SGHRS and CDR2 YFSETQ. This chain's CDR3 is CASSGGATNTGELFF. The CDR3, as DNA: TGCGCCAGCAGCGGGGGGGCCACGAACACCGGGGAGCTGTTTTTT.

This clonotype was seen a handful of times. The CDR3 DNA sequence: TGTGCCAGCAGCTTAGGTACTAGCGGGAGCTCCTACGAGCAGTACGTC. Amino acid sequence: CASSLGTSGSSYEQYV. This sequence joins TRBV7-9 and TRBJ2-7; TRBD2 matches at 11 bases. The germline CDR1 and CDR2 sequences are SEHNR and FQNEAQ (reference sequence). CDR3 length: 16 amino acids. Trimming cost V 1 base and J 0 bases; bases outside gene matches: 2.

The CDR3 here is CASSLGRDSVSNYGYTF. DNA of the CDR3: TGCGCCAGCAGCTTGGGCCGGGACAGCGTATCGAACTATGGCTACACCTTC. The chain uses TRBV5-1 and TRBJ1-2; 7 bases map to TRBD1. The V and J ends lost 0 bases and 2 bases, in that order; junction bases with no gene match: 10. CDR3 length equals 17 residues. Per germline, CDR1 SGHRS and CDR2 YFSETQ.

This clonotype was seen once. This sequence joins TRBV12-3 or TRBV12-4 and TRBJ2-5; D may match TRBD1 or TRBD2 (5 bases each). This CDR3 is 14 amino acids long. The ends were cut back, 5 bases at V and 8 bases at J, with 18 bases in the middle. Here the CDR3 reads CASSAGTARETQYF. In nucleotides, the CDR3 is TGTGCCAGCAGTGCAGGGACCGCGAGGGAAACCCAGTACTTC.

This clonotype was observed at least ten times. The chain is built from TRBV20-1 and TRBJ1-4, with a possible D match to TRBD1 (5 bases). V was pared by 5 bases and J by 8 bases, with 12 bases between. The CDR3 is made up of 12 amino acids. The germline V gene encodes CDR1 DFQATT and CDR2 SNEGSKA (reference sequence). In DNA form, the CDR3 reads TGCAGTGCTGGACAAGTTGGCGAAAAACTGTTTTTT. Translated: CSAGQVGEKLFF.

As regards this clonotype: Since a much larger clone is just one base distant, this may be a read error. V is TRBV9 and J is TRBJ1-1; D call uncertain. Germline V CDR1 and CDR2: SGDLS, YYNGEE. The CDR3 contains 13 residues. The CDR3 loop reads CASAFGWNTEASF. Here the CDR3 DNA reads TGTGCCAGCGCTTTCGGGTGGAACACTGAAGCTTCCTTT. Looking up the rest from reference TRBV9 and TRBJ1-1 gives the full variable domain: DSGVTQTPKHLITATGQRVTLRCSPRSGDLSVYWYQQSLDQGLQFLIQYYNGEERAKGNILERFSAQQFPDLHSELNLSSLELGDSALYFCASAFGWNTEASFGQGTRLTVV.

This rearrangement joins TRBV4-2 to TRBJ2-5, with 9 bases that match TRBD1. V gave up 4 bases and J gave up 4 bases; unmatched junction bases: 7. This CDR3 has 15 amino acids. CDR1 is LGHNA, CDR2 YNFKEQ, per germline. The CDR3 nucleotides read TGTGCCAGCAGCCTGGGACAGGGAAGATTAGAGACCCAGTACTTC. Translated, it gives CASSLGQGRLETQYF.